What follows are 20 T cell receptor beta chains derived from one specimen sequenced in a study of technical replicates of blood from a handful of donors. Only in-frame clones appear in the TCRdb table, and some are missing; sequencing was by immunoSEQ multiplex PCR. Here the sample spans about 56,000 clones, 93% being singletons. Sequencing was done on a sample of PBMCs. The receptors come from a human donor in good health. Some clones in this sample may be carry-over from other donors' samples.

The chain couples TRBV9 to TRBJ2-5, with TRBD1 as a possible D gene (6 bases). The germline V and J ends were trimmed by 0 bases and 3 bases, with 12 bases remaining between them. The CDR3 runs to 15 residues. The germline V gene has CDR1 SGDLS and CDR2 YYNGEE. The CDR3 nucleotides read TGTGCCAGCAGCGTAGTAGGGGGTGGGAAAGAGACCCAGTACTTC. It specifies CASSVVGGGKETQYF.

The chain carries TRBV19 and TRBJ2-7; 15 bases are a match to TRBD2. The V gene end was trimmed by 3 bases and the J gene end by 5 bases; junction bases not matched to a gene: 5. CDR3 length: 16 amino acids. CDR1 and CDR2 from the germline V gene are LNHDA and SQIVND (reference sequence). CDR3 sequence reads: CASSIGLAGGRDEQYF. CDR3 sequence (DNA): TGTGCCAGTAGTATCGGACTAGCGGGGGGGCGGGACGAGCAGTACTTC.

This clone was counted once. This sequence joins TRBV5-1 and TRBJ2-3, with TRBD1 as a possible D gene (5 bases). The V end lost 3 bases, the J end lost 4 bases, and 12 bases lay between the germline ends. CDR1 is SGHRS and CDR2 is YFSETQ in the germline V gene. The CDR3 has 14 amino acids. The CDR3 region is CASSSDSPSDTQYF. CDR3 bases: TGCGCCAGCAGCTCAGACAGCCCCTCAGATACGCAGTATTTT.

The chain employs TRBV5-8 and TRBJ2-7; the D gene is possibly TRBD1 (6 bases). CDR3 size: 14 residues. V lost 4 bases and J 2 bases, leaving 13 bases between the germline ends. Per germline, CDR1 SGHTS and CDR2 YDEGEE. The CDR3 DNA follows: TGTGCCAGCAGCCCCGGGACACTACCCTACGAGCAGTACTTC. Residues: CASSPGTLPYEQYF.

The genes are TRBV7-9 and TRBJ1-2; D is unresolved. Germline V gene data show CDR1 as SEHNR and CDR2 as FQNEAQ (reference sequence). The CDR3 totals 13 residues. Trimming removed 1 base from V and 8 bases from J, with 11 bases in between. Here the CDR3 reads CASSLEAPGGYTF. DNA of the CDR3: TGTGCCAGCAGCTTAGAAGCCCCGGGAGGCTACACCTTC.

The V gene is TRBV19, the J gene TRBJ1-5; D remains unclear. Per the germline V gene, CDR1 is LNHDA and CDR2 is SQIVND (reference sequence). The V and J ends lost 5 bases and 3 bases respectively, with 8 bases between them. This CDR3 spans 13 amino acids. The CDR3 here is CASSWQDNQPQHF. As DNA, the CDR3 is TGTGCCAGTAGTTGGCAGGACAATCAGCCCCAGCATTTT.

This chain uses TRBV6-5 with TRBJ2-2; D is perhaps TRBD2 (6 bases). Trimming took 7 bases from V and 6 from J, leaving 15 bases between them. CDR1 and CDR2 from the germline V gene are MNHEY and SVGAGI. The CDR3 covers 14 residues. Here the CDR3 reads CASTKSGVAGELFF. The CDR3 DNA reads TGTGCCAGCACCAAATCGGGGGTGGCCGGGGAGCTGTTTTTT.

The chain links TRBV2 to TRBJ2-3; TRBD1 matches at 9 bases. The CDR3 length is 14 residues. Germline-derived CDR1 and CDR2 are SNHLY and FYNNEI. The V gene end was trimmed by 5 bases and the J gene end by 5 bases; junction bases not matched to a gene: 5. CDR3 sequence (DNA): TGTGCCAGCAGTAAGGACAGGGGAAGAGATACGCAGTATTTT. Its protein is CASSKDRGRDTQYF.

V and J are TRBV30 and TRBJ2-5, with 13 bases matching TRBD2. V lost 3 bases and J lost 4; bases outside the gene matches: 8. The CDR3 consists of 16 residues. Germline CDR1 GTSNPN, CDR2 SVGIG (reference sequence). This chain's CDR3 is CAWSHPGLAGAETQYF. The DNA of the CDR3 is TGTGCCTGGAGCCACCCCGGACTAGCGGGAGCAGAGACCCAGTACTTC.

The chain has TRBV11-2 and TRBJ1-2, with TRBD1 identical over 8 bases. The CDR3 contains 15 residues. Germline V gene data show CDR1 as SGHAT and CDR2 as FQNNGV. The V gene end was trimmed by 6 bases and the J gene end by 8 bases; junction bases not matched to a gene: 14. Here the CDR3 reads CASRFPAGGARGYTF. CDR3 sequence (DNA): TGTGCCAGCAGGTTCCCCGCAGGGGGCGCGAGAGGCTACACCTTC.

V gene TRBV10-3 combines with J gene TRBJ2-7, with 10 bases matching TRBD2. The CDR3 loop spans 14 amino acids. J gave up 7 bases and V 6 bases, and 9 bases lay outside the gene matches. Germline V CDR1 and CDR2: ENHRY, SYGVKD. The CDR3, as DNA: TGTGCCATCAGGGAGCGGGAGGGCCGTAATGAGCAGTACTTC. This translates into CAIREREGRNEQYF.

CDR3 nucleotide sequence: TGTGCCAGTAGTACTCTGGACAGGGGGCAGACCGGGGAGCTGTTTTTT. It encodes CASSTLDRGQTGELFF. The rearrangement joins TRBV19 to TRBJ2-2; 11 bases line up with TRBD1. Germline V gene data show CDR1 as LNHDA and CDR2 as SQIVND (reference sequence). V dropped 4 bases and J dropped 5; count of bases not matched to a gene: 6. This CDR3 region has 16 residues.

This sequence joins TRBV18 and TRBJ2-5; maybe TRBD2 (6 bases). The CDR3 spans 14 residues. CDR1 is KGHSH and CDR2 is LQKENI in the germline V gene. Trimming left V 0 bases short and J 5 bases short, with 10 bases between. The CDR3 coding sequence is TGTGCCAGCTCACCACCCCCAGGGAGGGAGACCCAGTACTTC. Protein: CASSPPPGRETQYF.

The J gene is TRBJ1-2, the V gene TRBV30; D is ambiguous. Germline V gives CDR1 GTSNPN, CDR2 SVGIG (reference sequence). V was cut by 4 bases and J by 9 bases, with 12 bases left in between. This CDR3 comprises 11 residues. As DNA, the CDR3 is TGTGCCTGGACCAACTATCGGAGCTACACCTTC. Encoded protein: CAWTNYRSYTF. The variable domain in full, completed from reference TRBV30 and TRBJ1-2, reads SQTIHQWPATLVQPVGSPLSLECTVEGTSNPNLYWYRQAAGRGLQLLFYSVGIGQISSEVPQNLSASRPQDRQFILSSKKLLLSDSGFYLCAWTNYRSYTFGSGTRLTVV.

CDR3 sequence reads: CASSIVAGVLYNEQFF. CDR3 coding DNA: TGTGCCAGTAGTATCGTAGCGGGAGTTCTATACAATGAGCAGTTCTTC. The chain employs TRBV19 and TRBJ2-1; TRBD2 aligns across 9 bases. Germline V gene data show CDR1 as LNHDA and CDR2 as SQIVND (reference sequence). V shed 3 bases and J 4 bases; nucleotides not matched to a gene: 7. This CDR3 comprises 16 residues.

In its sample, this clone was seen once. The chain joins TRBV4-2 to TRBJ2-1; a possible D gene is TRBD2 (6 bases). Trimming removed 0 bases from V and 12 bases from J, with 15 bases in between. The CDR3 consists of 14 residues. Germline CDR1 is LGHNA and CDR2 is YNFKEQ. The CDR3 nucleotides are TGTGCCAGCAGCCAAGAACCGGACGCGGGAAGGCAGTTCTTC. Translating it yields CASSQEPDAGRQFF.

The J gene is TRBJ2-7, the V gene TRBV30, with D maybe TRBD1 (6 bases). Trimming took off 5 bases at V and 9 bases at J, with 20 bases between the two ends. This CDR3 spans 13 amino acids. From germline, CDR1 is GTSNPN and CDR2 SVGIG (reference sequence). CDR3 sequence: CAWARQADRGQYF. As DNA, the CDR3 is TGTGCCTGGGCCCGACAGGCGGATAGGGGGCAGTACTTC.

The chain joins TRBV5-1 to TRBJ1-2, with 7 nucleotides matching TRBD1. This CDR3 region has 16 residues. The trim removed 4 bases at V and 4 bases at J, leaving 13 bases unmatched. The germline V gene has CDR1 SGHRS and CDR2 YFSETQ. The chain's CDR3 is CASSPGTAGVGYGYTF. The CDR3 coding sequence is TGCGCCAGCAGCCCCGGGACAGCGGGTGTCGGCTATGGCTACACCTTC.

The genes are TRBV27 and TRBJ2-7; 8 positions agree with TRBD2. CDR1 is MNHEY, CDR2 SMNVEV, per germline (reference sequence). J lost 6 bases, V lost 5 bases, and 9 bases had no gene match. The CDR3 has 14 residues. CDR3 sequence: CASSPPGREGEQYF. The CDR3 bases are TGTGCCAGCAGTCCGCCCGGACGGGAGGGCGAGCAGTACTTC.

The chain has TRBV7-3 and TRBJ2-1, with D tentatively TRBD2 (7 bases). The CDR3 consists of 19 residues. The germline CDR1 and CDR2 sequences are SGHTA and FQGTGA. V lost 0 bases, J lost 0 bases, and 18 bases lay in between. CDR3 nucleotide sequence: TGTGCCAGCAGCTTAACGGGGGGGCTAGCCGTGAGCTCCTACAATGAGCAGTTCTTC. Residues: CASSLTGGLAVSSYNEQFF. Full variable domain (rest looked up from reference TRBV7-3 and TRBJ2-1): GAGVSQTPSNKVTEKGKYVELRCDPISGHTALYWYRQSLGQGPEFLIYFQGTGAADDSGLPNDRFFAVRPEGSVSTLKIQRTERGDSAVYLCASSLTGGLAVSSYNEQFFGPGTRLTVL.